The clone carrying this T cell receptor beta chain was detected a few times. The antigen is unknown. Germline CDR1 reads SEHNR; CDR2 reads FQNEAQ (reference sequence). This CDR3 contains 14 residues. V was shortened by 5 bases and J by 10 bases, with 17 bases between the two germline ends. Tregs were sorted as CD4+CD25+CD127-/low cells. Points from the study as a whole: The larger-cohort validation was restricted to a single TCR beta V-J rearrangement rather than whole repertoires. The TCR gene usage of tumor memory CD4+ T cells clustered together with blood and lymph node memory CD4+ cells and with lymph node naive CD4+ cells. Tumor Treg TCRs overlapped most with tumor naive CD4+ cells.

Constant-region reverse primers amplified full-length variable regions, followed by semi-nested Nested Universal Primer A PCR. A single record per CDR3 protein comes from TCRdb applying MiXCR to the 5' RACE reads. The sample yields fewer than 55,000 distinct CDR3 sequences, roughly 20% seen once. The V and J genes are TRBV7-9 and TRBJ1-4; D is unclear. The sample comprised Tregs sorted from a lymph node. The sequence derives from a female donor with breast cancer. The DNA of the CDR3 is TGTGCCAGCAGCCAGGATATACCTTCGGGAAAACTGTTTTTT. It yields the protein CASSQDIPSGKLFF.